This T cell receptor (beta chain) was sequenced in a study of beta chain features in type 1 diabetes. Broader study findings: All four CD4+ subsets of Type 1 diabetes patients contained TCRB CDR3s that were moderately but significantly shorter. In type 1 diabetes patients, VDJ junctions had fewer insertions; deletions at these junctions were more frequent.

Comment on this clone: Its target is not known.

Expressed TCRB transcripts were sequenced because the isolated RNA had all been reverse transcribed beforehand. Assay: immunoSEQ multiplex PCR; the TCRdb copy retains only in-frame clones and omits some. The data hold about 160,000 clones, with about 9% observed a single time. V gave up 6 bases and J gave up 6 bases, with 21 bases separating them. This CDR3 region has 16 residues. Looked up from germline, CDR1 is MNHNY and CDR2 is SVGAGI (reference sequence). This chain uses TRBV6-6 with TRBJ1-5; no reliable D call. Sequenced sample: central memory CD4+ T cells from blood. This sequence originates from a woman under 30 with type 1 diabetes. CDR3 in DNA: TGTGCCAGCAGGTCCGGGCCAGCGGCTCCTTTTCAGCCCCAGCATTTT. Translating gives CASRSGPAAPFQPQHF.